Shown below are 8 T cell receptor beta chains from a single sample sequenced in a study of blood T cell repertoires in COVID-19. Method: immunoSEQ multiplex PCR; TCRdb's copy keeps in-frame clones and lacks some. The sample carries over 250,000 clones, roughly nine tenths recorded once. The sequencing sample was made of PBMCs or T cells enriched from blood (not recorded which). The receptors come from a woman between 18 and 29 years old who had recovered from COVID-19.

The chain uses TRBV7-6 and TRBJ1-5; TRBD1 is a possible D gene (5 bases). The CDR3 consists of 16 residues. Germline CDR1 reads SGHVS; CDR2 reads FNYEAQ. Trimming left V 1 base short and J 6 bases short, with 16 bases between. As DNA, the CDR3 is TGTGCCAGCAGCTTAGGGGGCGAGCGGGCCGGTCAGCCCCAGCATTTT. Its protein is CASSLGGERAGQPQHF.

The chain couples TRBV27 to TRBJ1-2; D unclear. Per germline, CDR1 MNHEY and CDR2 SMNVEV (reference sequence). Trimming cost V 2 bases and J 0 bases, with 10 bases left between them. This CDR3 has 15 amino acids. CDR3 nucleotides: TGTGCCAGCAGTTTAGCTCCCGGGGCTAACTATGGCTACACCTTC. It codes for CASSLAPGANYGYTF.

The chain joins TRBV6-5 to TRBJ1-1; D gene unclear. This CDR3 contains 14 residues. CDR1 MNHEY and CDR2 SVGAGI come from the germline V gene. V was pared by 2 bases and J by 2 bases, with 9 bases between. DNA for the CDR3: TGTGCCAGCAGTTACCTCCACAGTAACACTGAAGCTTTCTTT. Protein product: CASSYLHSNTEAFF.

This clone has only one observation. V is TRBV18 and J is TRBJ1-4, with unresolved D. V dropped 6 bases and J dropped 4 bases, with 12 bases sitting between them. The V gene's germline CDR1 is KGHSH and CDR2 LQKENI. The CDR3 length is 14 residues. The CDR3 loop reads CASSRAGNNEKLFF. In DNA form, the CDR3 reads TGTGCCAGCTCGAGGGCAGGAAATAATGAAAAACTGTTTTTT.

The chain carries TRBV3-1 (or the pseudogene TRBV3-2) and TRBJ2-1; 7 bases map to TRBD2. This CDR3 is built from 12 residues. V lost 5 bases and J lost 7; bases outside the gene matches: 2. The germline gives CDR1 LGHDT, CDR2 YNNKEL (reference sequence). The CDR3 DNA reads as TGTGCCAGCAGCGGGGGGGGAAATGAGCAGTTCTTC. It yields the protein CASSGGGNEQFF.

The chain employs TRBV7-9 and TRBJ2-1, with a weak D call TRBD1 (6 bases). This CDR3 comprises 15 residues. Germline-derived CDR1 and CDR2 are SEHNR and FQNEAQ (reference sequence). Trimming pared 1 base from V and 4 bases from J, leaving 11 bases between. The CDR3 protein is CASSLVRGVYNEQFF. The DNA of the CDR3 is TGTGCCAGCAGCTTAGTCAGGGGCGTATACAATGAGCAGTTCTTC.

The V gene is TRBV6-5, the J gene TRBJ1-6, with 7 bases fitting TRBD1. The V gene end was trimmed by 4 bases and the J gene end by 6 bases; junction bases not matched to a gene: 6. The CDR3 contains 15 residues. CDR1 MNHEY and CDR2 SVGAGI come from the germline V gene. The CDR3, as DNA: TGTGCCAGCAGTTTCGGACAGGCAGTTAATTCACCCCTCCACTTT. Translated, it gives CASSFGQAVNSPLHF.

CDR3 DNA sequence: TGTGCCAGCAGTTTGGGACAGCATAATTCACCCCTCCACTTT. Its protein product is CASSLGQHNSPLHF. The chain has TRBV28 and TRBJ1-6; 7 nucleotides agree with TRBD1. Per the germline V gene, CDR1 is MDHEN and CDR2 is SYDVKM. V was clipped by 3 bases and J by 5 bases; unmatched bases: 1. The CDR3 contains 14 residues.